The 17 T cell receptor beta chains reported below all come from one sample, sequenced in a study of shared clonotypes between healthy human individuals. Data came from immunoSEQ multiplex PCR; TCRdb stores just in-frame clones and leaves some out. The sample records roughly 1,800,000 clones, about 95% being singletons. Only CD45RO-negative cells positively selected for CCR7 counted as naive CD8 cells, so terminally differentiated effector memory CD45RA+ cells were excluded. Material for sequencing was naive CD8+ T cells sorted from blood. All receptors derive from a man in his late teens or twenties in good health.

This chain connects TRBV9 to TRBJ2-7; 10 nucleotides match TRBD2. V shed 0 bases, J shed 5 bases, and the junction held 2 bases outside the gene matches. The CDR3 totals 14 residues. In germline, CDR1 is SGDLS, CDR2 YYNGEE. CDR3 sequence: CASSVDGTSDEQYF. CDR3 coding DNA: TGTGCCAGCAGCGTAGACGGGACTAGCGACGAGCAGTACTTC.

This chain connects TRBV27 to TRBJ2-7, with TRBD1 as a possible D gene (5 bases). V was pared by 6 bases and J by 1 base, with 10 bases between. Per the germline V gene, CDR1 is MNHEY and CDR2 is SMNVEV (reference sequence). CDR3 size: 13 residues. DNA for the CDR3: TGTGCCAGCAGCTCCAGACAGTCCTACGAGCAGTACTTC. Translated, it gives CASSSRQSYEQYF.

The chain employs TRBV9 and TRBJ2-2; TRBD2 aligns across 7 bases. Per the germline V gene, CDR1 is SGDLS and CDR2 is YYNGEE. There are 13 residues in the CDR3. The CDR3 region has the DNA TGTGCTACAACTAGCGTGAACACCGGGGAGCTGTTTTTT. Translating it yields CATTSVNTGELFF.

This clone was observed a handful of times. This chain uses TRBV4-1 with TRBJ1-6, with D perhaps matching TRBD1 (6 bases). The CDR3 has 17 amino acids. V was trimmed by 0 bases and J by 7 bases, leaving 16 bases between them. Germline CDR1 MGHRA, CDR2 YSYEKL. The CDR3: CASSQDQLQGRNSPLHF. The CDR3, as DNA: TGCGCCAGCAGCCAAGATCAGCTCCAGGGGCGGAATTCACCCCTCCACTTT.

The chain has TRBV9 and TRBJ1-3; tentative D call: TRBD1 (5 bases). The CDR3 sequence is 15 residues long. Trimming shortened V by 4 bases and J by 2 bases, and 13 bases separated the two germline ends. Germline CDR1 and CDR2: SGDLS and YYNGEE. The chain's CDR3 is CASSPGAIAGNTIYF. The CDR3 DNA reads TGTGCCAGCAGCCCCGGGGCTATAGCTGGAAACACCATATATTTT.

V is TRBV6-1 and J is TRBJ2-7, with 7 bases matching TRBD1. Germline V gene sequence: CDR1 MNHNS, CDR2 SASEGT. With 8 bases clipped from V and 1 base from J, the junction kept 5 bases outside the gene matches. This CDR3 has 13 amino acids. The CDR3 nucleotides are TGTGCCAGCCTCCGGGACAGTTCCTACGAGCAGTACTTC. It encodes CASLRDSSYEQYF.

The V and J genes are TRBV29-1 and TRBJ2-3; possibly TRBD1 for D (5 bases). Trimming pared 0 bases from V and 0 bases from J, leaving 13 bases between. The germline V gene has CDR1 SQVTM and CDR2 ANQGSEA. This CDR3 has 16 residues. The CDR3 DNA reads TGCAGCGTTGAAGATTTTGGCCGACAGAGCACAGATACGCAGTATTTT. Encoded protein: CSVEDFGRQSTDTQYF.

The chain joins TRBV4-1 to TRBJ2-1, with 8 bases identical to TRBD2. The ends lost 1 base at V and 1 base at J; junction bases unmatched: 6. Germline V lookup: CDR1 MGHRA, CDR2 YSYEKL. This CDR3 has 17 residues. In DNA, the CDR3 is TGCGCCAGCAGCCAAGTTAGCGGGGTTATATCCTACAATGAGCAGTTCTTC. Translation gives CASSQVSGVISYNEQFF.

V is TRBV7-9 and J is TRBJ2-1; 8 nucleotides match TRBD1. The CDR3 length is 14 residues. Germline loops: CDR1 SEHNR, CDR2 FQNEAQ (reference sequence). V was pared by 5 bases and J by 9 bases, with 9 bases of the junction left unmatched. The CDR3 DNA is TGTGCCAGCAGCATGGCAGGGGGCGGAGGTGAGCAGTTCTTC. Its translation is CASSMAGGGGEQFF.

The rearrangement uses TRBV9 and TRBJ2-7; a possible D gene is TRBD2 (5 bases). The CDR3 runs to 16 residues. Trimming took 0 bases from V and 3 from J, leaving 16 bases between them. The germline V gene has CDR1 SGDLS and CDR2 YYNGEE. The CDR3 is CASSVGGLAPHYEQYF. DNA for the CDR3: TGTGCCAGCAGCGTAGGCGGGCTCGCACCCCACTACGAGCAGTACTTC.

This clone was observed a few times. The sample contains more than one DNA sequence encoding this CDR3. Here the CDR3 reads CASSQDITDTQYF. CDR3 nucleotide sequence: TGCGCCAGCAGCCAAGATATCACAGATACGCAGTATTTT. The chain joins TRBV4-3 to TRBJ2-3, with D unclear. There are 13 residues in the CDR3. Per germline, CDR1 LGHNA and CDR2 YSLEER. Trimming took off 0 bases at V and 2 bases at J, with 3 bases between the two ends.

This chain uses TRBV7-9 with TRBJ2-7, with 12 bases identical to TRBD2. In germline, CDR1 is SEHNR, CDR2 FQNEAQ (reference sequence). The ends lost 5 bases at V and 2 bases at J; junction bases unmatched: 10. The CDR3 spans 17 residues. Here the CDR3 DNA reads TGTGCCAGCAGCCCGCCCCCCCTAGCGGGAGGGCCCTACGAGCAGTACTTC. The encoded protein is CASSPPPLAGGPYEQYF. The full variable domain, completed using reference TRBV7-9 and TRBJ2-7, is DTGVSQNPRHKITKRGQNVTFRCDPISEHNRLYWYRQTLGQGPEFLTYFQNEAQLEKSRLLSDRFSAERPKGSFSTLEIQRTEQGDSAMYLCASSPPPLAGGPYEQYFGPGTRLTVT.

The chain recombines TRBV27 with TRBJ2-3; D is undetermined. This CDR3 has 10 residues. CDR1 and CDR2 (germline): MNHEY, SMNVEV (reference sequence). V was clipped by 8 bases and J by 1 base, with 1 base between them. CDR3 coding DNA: TGTGCCAGCCGCACAGATACGCAGTATTTT. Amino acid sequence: CASRTDTQYF.

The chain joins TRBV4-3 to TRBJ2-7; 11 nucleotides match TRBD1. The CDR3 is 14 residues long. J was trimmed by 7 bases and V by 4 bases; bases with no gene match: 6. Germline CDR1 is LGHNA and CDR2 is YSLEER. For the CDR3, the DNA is TGCGCCAGCAGCCCGGGACAGGGGGAAGGAGAGCAGTACTTC. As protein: CASSPGQGEGEQYF.

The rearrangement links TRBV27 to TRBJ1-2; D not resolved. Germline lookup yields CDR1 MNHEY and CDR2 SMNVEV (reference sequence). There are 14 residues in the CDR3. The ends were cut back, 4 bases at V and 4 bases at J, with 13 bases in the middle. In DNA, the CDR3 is TGTGCCAGCAGTTCCGTGGCGGGCGGCTATGGCTACACCTTC. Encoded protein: CASSSVAGGYGYTF.

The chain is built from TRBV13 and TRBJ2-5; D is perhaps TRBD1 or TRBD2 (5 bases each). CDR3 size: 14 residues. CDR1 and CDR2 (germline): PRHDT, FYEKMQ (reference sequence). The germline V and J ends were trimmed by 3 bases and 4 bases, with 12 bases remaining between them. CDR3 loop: CASSLRDARETQYF. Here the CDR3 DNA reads TGTGCCAGCAGCTTGAGGGACGCCCGAGAGACCCAGTACTTC.

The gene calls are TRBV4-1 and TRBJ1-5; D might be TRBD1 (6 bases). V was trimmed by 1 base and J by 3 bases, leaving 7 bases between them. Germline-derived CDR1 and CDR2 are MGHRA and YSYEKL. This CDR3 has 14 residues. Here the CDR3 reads CASSQAGDNQPQHF. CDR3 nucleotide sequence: TGCGCCAGCAGCCAAGCAGGGGACAATCAGCCCCAGCATTTT.